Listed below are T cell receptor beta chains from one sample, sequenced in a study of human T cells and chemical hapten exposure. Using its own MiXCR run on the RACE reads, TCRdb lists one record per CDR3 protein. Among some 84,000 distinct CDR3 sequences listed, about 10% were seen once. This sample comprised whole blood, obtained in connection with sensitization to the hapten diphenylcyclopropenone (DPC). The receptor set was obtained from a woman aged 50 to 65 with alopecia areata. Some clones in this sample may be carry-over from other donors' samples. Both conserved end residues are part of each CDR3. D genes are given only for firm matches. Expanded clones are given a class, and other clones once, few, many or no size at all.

TGCGCCAGCAGCCCACGAGGGGACGCCGGACTTTCTGAGCAGTTCTTC,CASSPRGDAGLSEQFF,NA,NA,TRBV5-1,TRBJ2-1
TGTGCCACCAATTCGGGACAGGTGGGTCGCACAGATACGCAGTATTTT,CATNSGQVGRTDTQYF,TRBD1,NA,TRBV24-1,TRBJ2-3
TGCGCCAGCAGCAGTGGGGGCGCGGATCAGCCCCAGCATTTT,CASSSGGADQPQHF,NA,NA,TRBV5-1,TRBJ1-5
TGTGCCAGCAGTTTAACCGCCCTGAACACTGAAGCTTTCTTT,CASSLTALNTEAFF,NA,many,TRBV28,TRBJ1-1
TGTGCCAGTAGTATACGGCCAAACTTGGGGAATGAGCAGTTCTTC,CASSIRPNLGNEQFF,NA,NA,TRBV19,TRBJ2-1
TGTGCCAGCAGTTTGACAGGGTCCCATGGCTACACCTTC,CASSLTGSHGYTF,TRBD1,few,TRBV12-3/TRBV12-4,TRBJ1-2
TGTGCCAGCAGCCCCCGGTCTGCCGGGAGTGCCGATGAGCAGTTCTTC,CASSPRSAGSADEQFF,NA,NA,TRBV9,TRBJ2-1
TGTGCCAGCATGCTTAGTGTCGGCACTTCGAGACTGTTTTTT,CASMLSVGTSRLFF,NA,NA,TRBV11-2,TRBJ1-4
TGCAGTGCTAGAGACGGCTCAGGGAGCTCCTACGAGCAGTACTTC,CSARDGSGSSYEQYF,NA,few,TRBV20-1,TRBJ2-7
TGTGCCAGCAGTTTATTCCCAGACAGGGCTACCTACGAGCAGTACTTC,CASSLFPDRATYEQYF,TRBD1,few,TRBV28,TRBJ2-7
TGTGCCAGCGCGAAATCGGATGCGAACACTGAAGCTTTCTTT,CASAKSDANTEAFF,NA,many,TRBV3-1,TRBJ1-1
TGTGCCACCAGTGAACCGGGACAGTACACAGATACGCAGTATTTT,CATSEPGQYTDTQYF,TRBD1,NA,TRBV24-1,TRBJ2-3
TGCAGTGCTTTAGGGCAGGGTCTCTACGAGCAGTACTTC,CSALGQGLYEQYF,NA,many,TRBV20-1,TRBJ2-7
TGTGCCAGCAGCTTAATGGTAGGAGTTCGCACTGAAGCTTTCTTT,CASSLMVGVRTEAFF,NA,many,TRBV11-2,TRBJ1-1
TGTGCCAGCAGCTCCCGGGACCAGAGGGAAAAACTGTTTTTT,CASSSRDQREKLFF,NA,few,TRBV11-2,TRBJ1-4
TGTGCCAGCAGCTTATTTAGACTAGCGGCCACTGAGACCCAGTACTTC,CASSLFRLAATETQYF,TRBD2,NA,TRBV7-9,TRBJ2-5
TGTGCCAGCAGCGTAGGGCAGGGGATCTCACCCCTCCACTTT,CASSVGQGISPLHF,NA,NA,TRBV9,TRBJ1-6
TGCGCCAGCAGCAGGGACGGTACCATGAACACTGAAGCTTTCTTT,CASSRDGTMNTEAFF,NA,few,TRBV5-1,TRBJ1-1
TGCGCCAGCAGCAGGGACCTGTTTAATCAGCCCCAGCATTTT,CASSRDLFNQPQHF,NA,NA,TRBV4-3,TRBJ1-5
TGTGCCAGCAGTCCATCCACTGAAGCTTTCTTT,CASSPSTEAFF,NA,many,TRBV28,TRBJ1-1
TGTGCCAGCAGTGAAGCGACCGTACAAGAGACCCAGTACTTC,CASSEATVQETQYF,NA,NA,TRBV2,TRBJ2-5
TGTGCCAGCAGTGTGTCGTGGGCCTACGAGCAGTACTTC,CASSVSWAYEQYF,NA,few,TRBV27,TRBJ2-7
TGCAGTGCTAGCCCTCAAGGAATCAACTCTATGGGAGGCTACACCTTC,CSASPQGINSMGGYTF,NA,medium-sized,TRBV20-1,TRBJ1-2
TGTGCCAGCAGCCTCCATACCCCAGACAGGCCCAATCACCAGCCCCAGCATTTT,CASSLHTPDRPNHQPQHF,NA,NA,TRBV7-9,TRBJ1-5
TGTGCCAGCAGATACCAGGGGGCCGTTGAAGCTTTCTTT,CASRYQGAVEAFF,TRBD1,NA,TRBV6-5,TRBJ1-1
TGTGCCAGCAGCGCCCGGAACAGGGACACTGAAGCTTTCTTT,CASSARNRDTEAFF,NA,many,TRBV4-2,TRBJ1-1
TGCAGCGTTGCGGAGATAGCGGGCAGTCATGAGCAGTTCTTC,CSVAEIAGSHEQFF,TRBD2,many,TRBV29-1,TRBJ2-1
TGTGCCAGCAGTTACGGGGCGGGAGATGAGCAGTTCTTC,CASSYGAGDEQFF,TRBD2,many,TRBV6-2/TRBV6-3,TRBJ2-1
TGCAGCGTTGTTCGACAGTCCTATGGCTACACCTTC,CSVVRQSYGYTF,NA,NA,TRBV29-1,TRBJ1-2
TGCAGTGCCGCCCCAGGGAGGGCAGCTTTCTTT,CSAAPGRAAFF,NA,few,TRBV20-1,TRBJ1-1
TGTGCCAGCAGTTCCGGCTCCTATAATTCACCCCTCCACTTT,CASSSGSYNSPLHF,NA,few,TRBV28,TRBJ1-6
TGTGCCAGCAGCCTGACTAGTACGGATGAGCAGTTCTTC,CASSLTSTDEQFF,NA,NA,TRBV7-8,TRBJ2-1
TGCGCCAGCAGTGAGACGGGACCATCCTACAATGAGCAGTTCTTC,CASSETGPSYNEQFF,NA,many,TRBV10-2,TRBJ2-1
TGCAGTGCCCAGCGCGGAGGATATAATTCACCCCTCCACTTT,CSAQRGGYNSPLHF,NA,few,TRBV20-1,TRBJ1-6
TGTGCCAGCAGAGGGATAGCGGCTAGCTCCTACGAGCAGTACTTC,CASRGIAASSYEQYF,NA,many,TRBV6-6,TRBJ2-7
TGTGCCAGCAGCTTAGAAGGGATTTACACTGAAGCTTTCTTT,CASSLEGIYTEAFF,NA,NA,TRBV11-2,TRBJ1-1
TGTGCCAGCAGAAAAATGAACCCGCCAGCGGGAGGAGGAAATGAGCAGTTCTTC,CASRKMNPPAGGGNEQFF,TRBD2,NA,TRBV11-2,TRBJ2-1
TGTGCCAGCAGTCTACAGGGGGCGGGAACTAATGAAAAACTGTTTTTT,CASSLQGAGTNEKLFF,TRBD1,many,TRBV28,TRBJ1-4
TGTGCCAGCAGTGGAGGACAGGCAACGGACTACGAGCAGTACTTC,CASSGGQATDYEQYF,TRBD1,many,TRBV25-1,TRBJ2-7
TGTGCCAGCAGCTCAAGCGGGGTTCTCGATACGCAGTATTTT,CASSSSGVLDTQYF,TRBD2,many,TRBV7-9,TRBJ2-3
TGTGCCAGCAGCTCAACCGGGCAGGGGGGGGAGACCCAGTACTTC,CASSSTGQGGETQYF,NA,many,TRBV7-7,TRBJ2-5
TGTGCCAGCAGTTTCGTCAAAAACATTCAGTACTTC,CASSFVKNIQYF,NA,NA,TRBV6-2/TRBV6-3,TRBJ2-4
TGTGCCAGCAGCCGAGACCTAGGGGCTAATGAAAAACTGTTTTTT,CASSRDLGANEKLFF,NA,many,TRBV7-9,TRBJ1-4
TGTGCCAGCAGCTTGGGGCAGAACACAGATACGCAGTATTTT,CASSLGQNTDTQYF,NA,many,TRBV7-2,TRBJ2-3
TGCAGCGTTGGTGCAAGGAACTCCTACGAGCAGTACTTC,CSVGARNSYEQYF,NA,many,TRBV29-1,TRBJ2-7
TGTGCCAGCAGGACAGGGGCGATAGCTAACTATGGCTACACCTTC,CASRTGAIANYGYTF,TRBD1,many,TRBV6-5,TRBJ1-2
TGTGCCAGCAGCCGGCAGGCGACAGGGGCCACCGGGGAGCTGTTTTTT,CASSRQATGATGELFF,TRBD1,NA,TRBV11-2,TRBJ2-2
TGCAGTGCTAGGCCCGGGGATCGGCAGTTCTTC,CSARPGDRQFF,NA,few,TRBV20-1,TRBJ2-1
TGCAGTGCTAGTTACCAAGCTAGCACAGATACGCAGTATTTT,CSASYQASTDTQYF,NA,NA,TRBV20-1,TRBJ2-3
TGTGCCAGCAGCTCCCGGACTAGCGGGATAGAGACCCAGTACTTC,CASSSRTSGIETQYF,TRBD2,few,TRBV7-2,TRBJ2-5
TGCAGCGTTGATGGGCCGGAGACCCAGTACTTC,CSVDGPETQYF,NA,many,TRBV29-1,TRBJ2-5
TGCAGCGTTGAATCGGGACAGGGGGTATACAATGAGCAGTTCTTC,CSVESGQGVYNEQFF,TRBD1,NA,TRBV29-1,TRBJ2-1
TGTGCCAGCAGCTTGGGACAGACTACCTACGAGCAGTACTTC,CASSLGQTTYEQYF,NA,many,TRBV5-4,TRBJ2-7
TGCAGTGCTAGAGATGGCCGGAGGAACCAGAACACTGAAGCTTTCTTT,CSARDGRRNQNTEAFF,NA,NA,TRBV20-1,TRBJ1-1